The source of this T cell receptor (beta chain) is a study of T-cell reconstitution after alpha-beta-depleted transplantation in children. TCRbeta library construction was performed incorporating unique molecular identifiers. TCRdb redid the calling of the PCR reads with MiXCR, one entry per CDR3 protein. Of 780,000 or so distinct CDR3 sequences in the sample, around 17% were seen once. Study-wide results and limits: Some patients' high day-60 TCRbeta diversity was traced to surviving recipient T cells and thymic progenitors. Newly made T cells mostly supplied T-cell counts and diversity one year after transplant. Several hundred expanded graft clones reportedly gave rise to the alpha-beta T cells present about two months after transplant.

In its sample, this clonotype was seen a few times. No antigen is known for it. The sequenced sample was PBMCs, mostly from graft donor cells, obtained 360 days after TCRalphabeta/CD19-depleted stem cell transplant. This clonotype was obtained from a male patient between 10 and 17 years old who had a stem cell transplant for acute lymphoblastic leukemia, so the T cells may come from the graft donor.

The CDR3 region has the DNA TGTGCCATCCGAAGACTAGCAACTGAAGAGACCCAGTACTTC. Translating it yields CAIRRLATEETQYF. The chain has TRBV10-3 and TRBJ2-5; TRBD2 aligns across 7 bases. CDR1 and CDR2 from the germline V gene are ENHRY and SYGVKD. V was clipped by 8 bases and J by 3 bases; unmatched bases: 9. This CDR3 is 14 amino acids long.